Presented here are 5 T cell receptor beta chains from one specimen sequenced in a study of response to subunit inactivated influenza vaccine. TCRdb called the RT-PCR reads again in MiXCR, with one record for every CDR3 protein. The table lists a few hundred thousand distinct CDR3 sequences, approximately 10% of them singletons. These sequences were also reported in another study, on T cells expressing NK-cell markers. That report notes: For TCR beta, cDNA was produced by 5'RACE template switching with UMIs.

The input for sequencing was PBMCs from blood, taken on the day of vaccination. These receptor sequences come from a man aged 45 to 65 who received an inactivated influenza vaccine.

About this clonotype: One end of the junction varies from germline; a read error may be responsible. The genes are TRBV28 and TRBJ2-2; no clear D. The CDR3 totals 14 residues. The germline V gene has CDR1 MDHEN and CDR2 SYDVKM. The CDR3 sequence is CASTRPVNAGELFF. The CDR3 bases are TGTGCCAGCACCCGTCCGGTGAACGCCGGGGAGCTGTTTTTT.

This sequence joins TRBV19 and TRBJ2-5, with 7 bases aligning to TRBD2. Germline V CDR1 and CDR2: LNHDA, SQIVND (reference sequence). This CDR3 contains 14 residues. J gave up 2 bases and V 1 base, and 1 base lay outside the gene matches. The CDR3, as DNA: TGTGCCAGTAGTATAGGGGGGGGTCAAGAGACCCAGTACTTC. Its translation is CASSIGGGQETQYF.

This clonotype has more than one count but fewer than ten. The J gene is TRBJ2-1, the V gene TRBV10-3, with D perhaps being TRBD1 or TRBD2 (5 bases each). The V end lost 2 bases, the J end lost 5 bases, and 10 bases lay between the germline ends. The CDR3 runs to 14 residues. Germline V gene lookup returns CDR1 ENHRY and CDR2 SYGVKD. CDR3 sequence: CAISERRGDNEQFF. CDR3 bases: TGTGCCATCAGTGAGCGGCGAGGGGACAATGAGCAGTTCTTC.

This clonotype was found a few times. The rearrangement links TRBV10-3 to TRBJ2-7; 14 bases fit TRBD2. The junction had 6 bases not matched to a gene; V was cut back by 7 bases and J by 7 bases. The CDR3 consists of 14 residues. Germline CDR1 is ENHRY and CDR2 is SYGVKD. The CDR3 region has the DNA TGTGCCATCAAGACGGGACTAGCGGGGGTGGAGCAGTACTTC. The encoded protein is CAIKTGLAGVEQYF.

This clonotype was found a few times. The chain is built from TRBV3-1 and TRBJ2-7, with a tentative D call TRBD1 (6 bases). Trimming removed 4 bases from V and 6 bases from J, with 19 bases in between. Looked up from germline, CDR1 is LGHDT and CDR2 is YNNKEL (reference sequence). This CDR3 has 15 amino acids. As DNA, the CDR3 is TGTGCCAGCAGCCCTCCGAGACAGGCACCTGGCGAGCAGTACTTC. It specifies CASSPPRQAPGEQYF.